This T cell receptor (beta chain) came from a study of blood T cell repertoires in COVID-19. Background on the study: The samples span acute and convalescent COVID-19 from the United States, Italy and Spain. T cells, B-cell-depleted T cells, or PBMCs provided the cDNA or gDNA that served as material.

Assay used: immunoSEQ multiplex PCR; TCRdb lists only in-frame clones, some missing. The sample carries 80,000 to 85,000 clones, 80% to 90% recorded once. Sequencing input: peripheral blood. The sequence derives from a woman older than 75 with acute or convalescent COVID-19.

The CDR3 sequence: CASSIITGDNEQFF. CDR3 nucleotide sequence: TGTGCCAGCAGTATAATTACAGGGGACAATGAGCAGTTCTTC. The V call is TRBV6-5, the J call TRBJ2-1; TRBD1 aligns across 7 bases. Germline trimming cut 5 bases from V and 5 bases from J; bases unmatched to any gene: 6. Germline CDR1 is MNHEY and CDR2 is SVGAGI. The CDR3 runs to 14 residues.